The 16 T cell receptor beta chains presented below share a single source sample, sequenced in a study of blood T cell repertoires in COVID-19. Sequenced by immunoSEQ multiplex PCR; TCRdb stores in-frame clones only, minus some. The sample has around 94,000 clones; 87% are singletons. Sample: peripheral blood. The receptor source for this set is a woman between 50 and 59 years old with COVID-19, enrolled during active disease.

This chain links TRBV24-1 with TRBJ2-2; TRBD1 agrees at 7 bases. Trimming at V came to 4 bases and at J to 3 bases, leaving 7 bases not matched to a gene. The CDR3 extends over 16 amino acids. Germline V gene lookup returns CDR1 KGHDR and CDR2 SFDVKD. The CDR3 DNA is TGTGCCACCAGTGAAACCGACAGGGTATACACCGGGGAGCTGTTTTTT. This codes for CATSETDRVYTGELFF.

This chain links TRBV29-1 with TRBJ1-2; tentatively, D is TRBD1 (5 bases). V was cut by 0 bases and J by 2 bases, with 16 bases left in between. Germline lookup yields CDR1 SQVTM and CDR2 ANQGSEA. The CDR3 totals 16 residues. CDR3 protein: CSVEEEGKVRNYGYTF. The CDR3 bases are TGCAGCGTTGAAGAGGAGGGGAAGGTACGGAACTATGGCTACACCTTC.

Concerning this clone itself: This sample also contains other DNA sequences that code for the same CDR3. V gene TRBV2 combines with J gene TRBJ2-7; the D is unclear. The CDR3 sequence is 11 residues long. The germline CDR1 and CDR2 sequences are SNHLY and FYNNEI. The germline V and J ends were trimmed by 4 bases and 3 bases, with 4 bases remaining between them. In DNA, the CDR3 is TGTGCCAGCAGTGTTAGCTACGAGCAGTACTTC. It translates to CASSVSYEQYF. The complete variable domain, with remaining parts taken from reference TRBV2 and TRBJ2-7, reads EPEVTQTPSHQVTQMGQEVILRCVPISNHLYFYWYRQILGQKVEFLVSFYNNEISEKSEIFDDQFSVERPDGSNFTLKIRSTKLEDSAMYFCASSVSYEQYFGPGTRLTVT.

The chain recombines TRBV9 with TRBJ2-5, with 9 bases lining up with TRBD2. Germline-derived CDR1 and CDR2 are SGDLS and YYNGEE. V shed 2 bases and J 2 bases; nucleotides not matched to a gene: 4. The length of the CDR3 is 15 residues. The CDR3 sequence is CASSVGSGGQETQYF. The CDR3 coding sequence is TGTGCCAGCAGCGTCGGTAGCGGGGGACAAGAGACCCAGTACTTC. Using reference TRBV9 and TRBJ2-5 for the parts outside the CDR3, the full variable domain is DSGVTQTPKHLITATGQRVTLRCSPRSGDLSVYWYQQSLDQGLQFLIQYYNGEERAKGNILERFSAQQFPDLHSELNLSSLELGDSALYFCASSVGSGGQETQYFGPGTRLLVL.

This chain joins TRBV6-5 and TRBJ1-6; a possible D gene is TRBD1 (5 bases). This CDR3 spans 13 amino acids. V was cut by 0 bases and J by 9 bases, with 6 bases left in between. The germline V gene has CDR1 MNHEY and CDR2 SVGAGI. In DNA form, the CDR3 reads TGTGCCAGCAGTTACTCGGGGCGTTCACCCCTCCACTTT. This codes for CASSYSGRSPLHF.

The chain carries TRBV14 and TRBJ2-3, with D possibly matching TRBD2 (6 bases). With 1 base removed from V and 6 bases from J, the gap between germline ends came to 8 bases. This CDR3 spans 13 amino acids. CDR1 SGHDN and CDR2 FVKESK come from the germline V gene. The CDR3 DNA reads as TGTGCCAGCAGCCAAGCGGGGGTGGATACGCAGTATTTT. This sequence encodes CASSQAGVDTQYF. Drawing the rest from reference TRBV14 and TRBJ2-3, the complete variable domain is EAGVTQFPSHSVIEKGQTVTLRCDPISGHDNLYWYRRVMGKEIKFLLHFVKESKQDESGMPNNRFLAERTGGTYSTLKVQPAELEDSGVYFCASSQAGVDTQYFGPGTRLTVL.

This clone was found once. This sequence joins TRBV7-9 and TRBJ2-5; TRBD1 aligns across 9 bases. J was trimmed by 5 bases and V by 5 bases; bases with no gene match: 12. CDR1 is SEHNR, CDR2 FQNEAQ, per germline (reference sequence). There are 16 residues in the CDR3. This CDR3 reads CASSPATGGRGETQYF. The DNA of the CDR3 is TGTGCCAGCAGCCCCGCTACAGGGGGCAGGGGGGAGACCCAGTACTTC.

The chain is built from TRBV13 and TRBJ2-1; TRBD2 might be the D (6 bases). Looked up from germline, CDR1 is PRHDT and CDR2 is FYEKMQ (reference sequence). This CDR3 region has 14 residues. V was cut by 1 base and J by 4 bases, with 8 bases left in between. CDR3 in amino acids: CASSLAGVYNEQFF. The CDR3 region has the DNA TGTGCCAGCAGCTTAGCGGGGGTTTACAATGAGCAGTTCTTC.

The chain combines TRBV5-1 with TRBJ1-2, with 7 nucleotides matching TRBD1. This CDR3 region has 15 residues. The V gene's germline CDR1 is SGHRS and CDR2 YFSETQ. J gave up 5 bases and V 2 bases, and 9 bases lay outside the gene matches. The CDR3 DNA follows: TGCGCCAGCAGCTTTGACAGGGCAGAAACATATGGCTACACCTTC. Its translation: CASSFDRAETYGYTF. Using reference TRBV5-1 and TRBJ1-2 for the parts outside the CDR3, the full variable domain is KAGVTQTPRYLIKTRGQQVTLSCSPISGHRSVSWYQQTPGQGLQFLFEYFSETQRNKGNFPGRFSGRQFSNSRSEMNVSTLELGDSALYLCASSFDRAETYGYTFGSGTRLTVV.

CDR3 protein: CASTLLRGKGDYYGYTF. CDR3 bases: TGCGCCAGCACTCTTTTGAGGGGGAAAGGCGATTACTATGGCTACACCTTC. The rearrangement uses TRBV10-1 and TRBJ1-2, with D tentatively TRBD1 (6 bases). V was clipped by 7 bases and J by 3 bases, with 24 bases between them. CDR3 length: 17 amino acids. Looked up from germline, CDR1 is WNHNN and CDR2 is SYGVQD (reference sequence).

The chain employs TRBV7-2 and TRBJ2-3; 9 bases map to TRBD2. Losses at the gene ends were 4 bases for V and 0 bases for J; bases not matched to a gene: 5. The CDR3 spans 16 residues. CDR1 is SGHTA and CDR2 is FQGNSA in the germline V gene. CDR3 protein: CASSSRRGGSTDTQYF. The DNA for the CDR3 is TGTGCCAGCAGCTCCAGGCGGGGGGGGAGCACAGATACGCAGTATTTT.

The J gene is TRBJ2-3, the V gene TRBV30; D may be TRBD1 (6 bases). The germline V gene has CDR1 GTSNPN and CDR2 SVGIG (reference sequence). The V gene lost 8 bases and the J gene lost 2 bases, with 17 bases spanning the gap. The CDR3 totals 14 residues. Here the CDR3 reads CALRQAYYTDTQYF. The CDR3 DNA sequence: TGTGCCCTCAGACAGGCGTATTACACAGATACGCAGTATTTT.

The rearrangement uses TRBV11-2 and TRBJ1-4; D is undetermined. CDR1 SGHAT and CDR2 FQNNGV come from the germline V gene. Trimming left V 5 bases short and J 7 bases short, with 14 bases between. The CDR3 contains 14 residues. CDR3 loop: CASSASLAGEKLFF. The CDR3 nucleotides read TGTGCCAGCAGCGCCTCTCTAGCAGGTGAAAAACTGTTTTTT.

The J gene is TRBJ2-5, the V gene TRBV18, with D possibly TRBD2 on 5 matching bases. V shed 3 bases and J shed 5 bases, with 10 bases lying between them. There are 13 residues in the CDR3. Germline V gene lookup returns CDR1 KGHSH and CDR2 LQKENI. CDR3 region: CASSPNRGETQYF. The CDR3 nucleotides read TGTGCCAGCTCACCTAACAGAGGGGAGACCCAGTACTTC.

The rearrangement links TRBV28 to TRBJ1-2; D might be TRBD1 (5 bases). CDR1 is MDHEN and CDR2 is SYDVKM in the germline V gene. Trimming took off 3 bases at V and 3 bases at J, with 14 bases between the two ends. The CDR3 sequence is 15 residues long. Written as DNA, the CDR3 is TGTGCCAGCAGTTTTGGCCCGGGACTCCACTATGGCTACACCTTC. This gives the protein CASSFGPGLHYGYTF.

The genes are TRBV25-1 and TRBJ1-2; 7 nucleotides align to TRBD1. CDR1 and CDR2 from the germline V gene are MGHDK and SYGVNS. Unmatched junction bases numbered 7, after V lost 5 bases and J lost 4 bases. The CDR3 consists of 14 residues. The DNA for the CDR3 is TGTGCCAGCAGTATTTCCGGGACAGTCTATGGCTACACCTTC. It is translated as CASSISGTVYGYTF.